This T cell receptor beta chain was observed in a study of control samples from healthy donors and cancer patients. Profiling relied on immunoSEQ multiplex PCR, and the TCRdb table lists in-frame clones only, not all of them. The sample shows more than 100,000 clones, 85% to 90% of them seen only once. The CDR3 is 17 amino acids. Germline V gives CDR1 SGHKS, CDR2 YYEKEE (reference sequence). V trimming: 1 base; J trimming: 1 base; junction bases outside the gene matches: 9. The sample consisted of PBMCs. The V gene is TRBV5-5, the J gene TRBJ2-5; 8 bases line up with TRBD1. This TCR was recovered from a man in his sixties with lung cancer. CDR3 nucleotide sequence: TGTGCCAGCAGCTTGAGGGCAGGGGGCCAGATCCAAGAGACCCAGTACTTC. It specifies CASSLRAGGQIQETQYF.